These 22 T cell receptor beta chains came from one sample sequenced in a study of blood T cell repertoires in COVID-19. Assay: immunoSEQ multiplex PCR; the TCRdb copy retains only in-frame clones and omits some. The sample holds roughly 230,000 clones, more than 70% seen once. The sample taken for sequencing was peripheral blood. Receptors were obtained from a woman older than 75 with acute or convalescent COVID-19.

The V gene is TRBV30, the J gene TRBJ2-3; possibly TRBD1 for D (7 bases). This CDR3 region has 13 residues. Looked up from germline, CDR1 is GTSNPN and CDR2 is SVGIG (reference sequence). The V gene lost 3 bases and the J gene lost 4 bases, with 11 bases spanning the gap. The CDR3 here is CAWRGGGADTQYF. The CDR3 region has the DNA TGTGCCTGGAGAGGAGGGGGCGCAGATACGCAGTATTTT.

This clone was recorded once. The chain couples TRBV5-4 to TRBJ1-6, with D unresolved. The CDR3 sequence is 12 residues long. Deletions cut 4 bases from V and 8 bases from J, with 7 bases between. Per germline, CDR1 SGHNT and CDR2 YYREEE (reference sequence). CDR3: CASSPGYSPLHF. CDR3 in DNA: TGTGCCAGCAGCCCGGGGTATTCACCCCTCCACTTT.

The V gene is TRBV6-5, the J gene TRBJ1-2; TRBD1 might be the D (6 bases). Looked up from germline, CDR1 is MNHEY and CDR2 is SVGAGI. The CDR3 sequence is 14 residues long. V was clipped by 7 bases and J by 2 bases, with 14 bases between them. CDR3 sequence reads: CASIPRTANYGYTF. The CDR3 region has the DNA TGTGCCAGCATCCCTCGGACAGCCAACTATGGCTACACCTTC.

There are a few counts of this clone. The CDR3 sequence: CAIHPRTGERTDTQYF. The DNA of the CDR3 is TGCGCCATTCATCCAAGGACAGGAGAACGAACAGATACGCAGTATTTT. The chain joins TRBV23-1 to TRBJ2-3; 7 bases map to TRBD1. TRBV23-1 is labeled an ORF, and its function is uncertain. This CDR3 contains 16 residues. J gave up 3 bases and V 10 bases, and 16 bases lay outside the gene matches.

This chain connects TRBV6-5 to TRBJ1-2; TRBD1 matches at 8 bases. CDR3 length equals 16 residues. Trimming took 4 bases from V and 0 from J; bases not matched to a gene: 7. Germline lookup yields CDR1 MNHEY and CDR2 SVGAGI. The chain's CDR3 is CASSFSGQGSNYGYTF. The CDR3 region has the DNA TGTGCCAGCAGTTTTTCCGGACAGGGCTCTAACTATGGCTACACCTTC.

The chain recombines TRBV18 with TRBJ1-2; D perhaps matches TRBD1 (5 bases). The length of the CDR3 is 14 residues. The ends were cut back, 7 bases at V and 6 bases at J, with 18 bases in the middle. Germline V gene lookup returns CDR1 KGHSH and CDR2 LQKENI. CDR3 region: CASYKGLDADGYTF. In DNA, the CDR3 is TGTGCCAGCTATAAGGGACTTGACGCCGATGGCTACACCTTC.

The chain is built from TRBV4-2 and TRBJ1-2; 8 bases line up with TRBD1. This CDR3 spans 14 amino acids. Per germline, CDR1 LGHNA and CDR2 YNFKEQ. V trimming: 0 bases; J trimming: 7 bases; junction bases outside the gene matches: 4. The CDR3 loop is CASSQDRQGAGYTF. CDR3 DNA: TGTGCCAGCAGCCAAGACCGGCAGGGGGCTGGCTACACCTTC.

The chain uses TRBV12-3 or TRBV12-4 and TRBJ2-1, with 9 bases matching TRBD2. The CDR3 contains 13 residues. The junction had 3 bases not matched to a gene; V was cut back by 8 bases and J by 4 bases. In DNA form, the CDR3 reads TGTGCCAGCGTTACTAGCGGGTACAATGAGCAGTTCTTC. Translated, it gives CASVTSGYNEQFF.

The chain couples TRBV28 to TRBJ2-6; a possible D gene is TRBD1 (6 bases). Germline V gene sequence: CDR1 MDHEN, CDR2 SYDVKM. The V end was cut by 5 bases, the J end by 2 bases, with 13 bases between. The CDR3 runs to 16 residues. The DNA of the CDR3 is TGTGCCAGCAGTCCCAGGGGAGAAACTGGGGCCAACGTCCTGACTTTC. Amino acids: CASSPRGETGANVLTF. Variable domain in full (rest from reference TRBV28 and TRBJ2-6): DVKVTQSSRYLVKRTGEKVFLECVQDMDHENMFWYRQDPGLGLRLIYFSYDVKMKEKGDIPEGYSVSREKKERFSLILESASTNQTSMYLCASSPRGETGANVLTFGAGSRLTVL.

The V call is TRBV5-6, the J call TRBJ2-5, with unresolved D. The CDR3 consists of 15 residues. The ends were cut back, 1 base at V and 1 base at J, with 11 bases in the middle. CDR1 is SGHDT and CDR2 is YYEEEE in the germline V gene. The CDR3 loop is CASSLYGGAQETQYF. In nucleotides, the CDR3 is TGTGCCAGCAGCTTGTACGGCGGAGCCCAAGAGACCCAGTACTTC.

This chain uses TRBV9 with TRBJ1-4; TRBD1 matches at 9 bases. Trimming cost V 0 bases and J 5 bases; bases outside gene matches: 8. The CDR3 sequence is 17 residues long. Germline assignment: CDR1 SGDLS and CDR2 YYNGEE. This CDR3 is CASSVGATQGANEKLFF. The CDR3 DNA follows: TGTGCCAGCAGCGTAGGTGCGACACAGGGGGCGAATGAAAAACTGTTTTTT. The whole variable domain, filled in from reference TRBV9 and TRBJ1-4, reads DSGVTQTPKHLITATGQRVTLRCSPRSGDLSVYWYQQSLDQGLQFLIQYYNGEERAKGNILERFSAQQFPDLHSELNLSSLELGDSALYFCASSVGATQGANEKLFFGSGTQLSVL.

V is TRBV4-1 and J is TRBJ2-5; a possible D gene is TRBD2 (5 bases). This CDR3 has 17 amino acids. V was trimmed by 0 bases and J by 4 bases, leaving 18 bases between them. The V gene's germline CDR1 is MGHRA and CDR2 YSYEKL. CDR3 sequence (DNA): TGCGCCAGCAGCCAAGAGGGGAAGCGGCTAACGGCAGAGACCCAGTACTTC. Translating it yields CASSQEGKRLTAETQYF.

This chain uses TRBV12-5 with TRBJ2-5; a possible D gene is TRBD2 (6 bases). The CDR3 runs to 14 residues. Germline CDR1 LGHNT, CDR2 FRNRAP. The ends were cut back, 1 base at V and 1 base at J, with 7 bases in the middle. As DNA, the CDR3 is TGTGCTAGTGGTTTGGGGACTATCCAAGAGACCCAGTACTTC. Amino acid sequence: CASGLGTIQETQYF. The variable domain in full, with the rest retrieved from reference TRBV12-5 and TRBJ2-5, is DARVTQTPRHKVTEMGQEVTMRCQPILGHNTVFWYRQTMMQGLELLAYFRNRAPLDDSGMPKDRFSAEMPDATLATLKIQPSEPRDSAVYFCASGLGTIQETQYFGPGTRLLVL.

The chain employs TRBV3-1 (or the pseudogene TRBV3-2) and TRBJ2-7, with 7 bases lining up with TRBD2. The CDR3 covers 17 residues. Germline loops: CDR1 LGHDT, CDR2 YNNKEL (reference sequence). The ends lost 4 bases at V and 6 bases at J; junction bases unmatched: 18. This CDR3 reads CASSRGGMGLFLTEQYF. CDR3 in DNA: TGTGCCAGCAGCCGGGGGGGAATGGGACTTTTCCTCACCGAGCAGTACTTC.

This chain links TRBV7-9 with TRBJ1-2; D is unclear. Looked up from germline, CDR1 is SEHNR and CDR2 is FQNEAQ (reference sequence). V was clipped by 7 bases and J by 4 bases, with 16 bases between them. The CDR3 spans 14 residues. For the CDR3, the DNA is TGTGCCAGCACCATTACCACGAGGAGCTATGGCTACACCTTC. Protein product: CASTITTRSYGYTF.

The chain joins TRBV18 to TRBJ2-3, with TRBD2 matching over 11 bases. The CDR3 extends over 18 amino acids. Germline CDR1 and CDR2: KGHSH and LQKENI. Trimming at V came to 3 bases and at J to 1 base, leaving 9 bases not matched to a gene. CDR3 coding DNA: TGTGCCAGCTCACCTACGGCTAGCGGGGGGCGGGGCACAGATACGCAGTATTTT. Translating it yields CASSPTASGGRGTDTQYF.

The chain carries TRBV6-1 and TRBJ2-7; TRBD1 matches 9 bases. CDR1 is MNHNS and CDR2 is SASEGT in the germline V gene. There are 14 residues in the CDR3. Trimming removed 2 bases from V and 4 bases from J; junction bases left unmatched: 3. The CDR3 spells CASSENGQGYEQYF. In DNA form, the CDR3 reads TGTGCCAGCAGTGAAAATGGACAGGGGTACGAGCAGTACTTC.

This chain joins TRBV4-1 and TRBJ2-2; D is possibly TRBD1 (6 bases). The V end was cut by 4 bases, the J end by 4 bases, with 16 bases between. CDR1 is MGHRA, CDR2 YSYEKL, per germline. The CDR3 is 16 residues long. In nucleotides, the CDR3 is TGCGCCAGCAGCCCCCGGGACATGGGTTTCACCGGGGAGCTGTTTTTT. Translated: CASSPRDMGFTGELFF.

The V call is TRBV6-2 or TRBV6-3, the J call TRBJ2-4, with a tentative D call TRBD2 (5 bases). The CDR3 consists of 17 residues. Trimming left V 2 bases short and J 7 bases short, with 21 bases between. The germline CDR1 and CDR2 sequences are MNHEY and SVGEGT. CDR3 sequence (DNA): TGTGCCAGCAGTTACGAGAGGGAAAGTAGCCAGCAGAACATTCAGTACTTC. It specifies CASSYERESSQQNIQYF.

The chain uses TRBV19 and TRBJ1-2; unclear D gene. The germline V gene encodes CDR1 LNHDA and CDR2 SQIVND (reference sequence). This CDR3 has 15 residues. The V gene lost 0 bases and the J gene lost 8 bases, with 16 bases spanning the gap. This CDR3 reads CASSIDHMVPRGYTF. The CDR3 region has the DNA TGTGCCAGTAGTATAGATCATATGGTTCCCAGGGGCTACACCTTC.

V gene TRBV6-5 combines with J gene TRBJ2-7; D unresolved. The CDR3 loop spans 14 amino acids. The ends were cut back, 7 bases at V and 0 bases at J, with 13 bases in the middle. Germline CDR1 reads MNHEY; CDR2 reads SVGAGI. The CDR3 DNA is TGTGCCAGCATGCACAGTGGCCGCTCCTACGAGCAGTACTTC. Translating gives CASMHSGRSYEQYF.

The chain joins TRBV5-1 to TRBJ1-6; D remains unclear. V gave up 0 bases and J gave up 13 bases, with 11 bases separating them. Germline CDR1 SGHRS, CDR2 YFSETQ. CDR3 size: 13 residues. The CDR3 spells CASSLGESGPLHF. The DNA of the CDR3 is TGCGCCAGCAGCTTGGGCGAATCGGGGCCCCTCCACTTT.